These 3 T cell receptor beta chains were all obtained from the same sample, sequenced in a study of Ad26.COV2.S vaccination and SARS-CoV-2 variants. Clones were read by immunoSEQ multiplex PCR, and TCRdb kept only the in-frame ones, dropping some. The sample shows fewer than 400,000 clones, 75% to 90% of them seen only once. Treatment noted: about 20 received Ad26.COV2.S at low or high dose, single or two shots; about 5 received placebo; per-sample allocation not given. After the first vaccine or placebo injection, samples were drawn on day 63. Sequenced material: peripheral blood, taken in a trial of Ad26.COV2.S vaccine versus placebo. The receptors derive from a person aged 18-65 years who received the Ad26.COV2.S COVID-19 vaccine or a placebo.

This chain joins TRBV4-1 and TRBJ2-5, with a tentative D call TRBD1 (6 bases). The CDR3 extends over 14 amino acids. From germline, CDR1 is MGHRA and CDR2 YSYEKL. V was trimmed by 1 base and J by 5 bases, leaving 11 bases between them. In nucleotides, the CDR3 is TGCGCCAGCAGCCAAGTTGGGGGCGTTGAGACCCAGTACTTC. This encodes CASSQVGGVETQYF.

As DNA, the CDR3 is TGTGCCAGCAGCCAAGCCCCTACTTTAGGCTACACCTTC. This sequence encodes CASSQAPTLGYTF. J is TRBJ1-2 and V is TRBV3-1 (or the pseudogene TRBV3-2), with D uncertain. The CDR3 is 13 amino acids. V gave up 1 base and J gave up 8 bases, with 11 bases separating them. Germline V gene data show CDR1 as LGHDT and CDR2 as YNNKEL (reference sequence).

This clone appeared many times. The rearrangement joins TRBV11-2 to TRBJ2-3; D remains unclear. The CDR3 runs 13 residues. CDR1 and CDR2 from the germline V gene are SGHAT and FQNNGV. The V and J ends lost 3 bases and 6 bases respectively, with 10 bases between them. CDR3 bases: TGTGCCAGCAGCTTTGAAAACGGGGATACGCAGTATTTT. Residues: CASSFENGDTQYF.